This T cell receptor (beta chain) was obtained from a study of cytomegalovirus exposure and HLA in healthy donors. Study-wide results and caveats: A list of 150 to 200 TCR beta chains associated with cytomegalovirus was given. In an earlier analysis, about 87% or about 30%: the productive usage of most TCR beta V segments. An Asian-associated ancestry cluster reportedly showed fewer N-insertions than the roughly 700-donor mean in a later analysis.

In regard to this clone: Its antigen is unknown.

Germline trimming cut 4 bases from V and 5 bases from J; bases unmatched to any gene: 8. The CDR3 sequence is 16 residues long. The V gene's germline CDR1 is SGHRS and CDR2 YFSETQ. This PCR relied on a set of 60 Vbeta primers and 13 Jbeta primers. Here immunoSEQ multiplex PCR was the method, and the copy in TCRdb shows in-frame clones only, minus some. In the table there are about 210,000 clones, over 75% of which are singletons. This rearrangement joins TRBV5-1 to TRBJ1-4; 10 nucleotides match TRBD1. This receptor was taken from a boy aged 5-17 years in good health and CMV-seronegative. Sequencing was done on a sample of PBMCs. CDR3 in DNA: TGCGCCAGCAGCAAGGGGACAGGGGAACCCAATGAAAAACTGTTTTTT. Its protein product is CASSKGTGEPNEKLFF.